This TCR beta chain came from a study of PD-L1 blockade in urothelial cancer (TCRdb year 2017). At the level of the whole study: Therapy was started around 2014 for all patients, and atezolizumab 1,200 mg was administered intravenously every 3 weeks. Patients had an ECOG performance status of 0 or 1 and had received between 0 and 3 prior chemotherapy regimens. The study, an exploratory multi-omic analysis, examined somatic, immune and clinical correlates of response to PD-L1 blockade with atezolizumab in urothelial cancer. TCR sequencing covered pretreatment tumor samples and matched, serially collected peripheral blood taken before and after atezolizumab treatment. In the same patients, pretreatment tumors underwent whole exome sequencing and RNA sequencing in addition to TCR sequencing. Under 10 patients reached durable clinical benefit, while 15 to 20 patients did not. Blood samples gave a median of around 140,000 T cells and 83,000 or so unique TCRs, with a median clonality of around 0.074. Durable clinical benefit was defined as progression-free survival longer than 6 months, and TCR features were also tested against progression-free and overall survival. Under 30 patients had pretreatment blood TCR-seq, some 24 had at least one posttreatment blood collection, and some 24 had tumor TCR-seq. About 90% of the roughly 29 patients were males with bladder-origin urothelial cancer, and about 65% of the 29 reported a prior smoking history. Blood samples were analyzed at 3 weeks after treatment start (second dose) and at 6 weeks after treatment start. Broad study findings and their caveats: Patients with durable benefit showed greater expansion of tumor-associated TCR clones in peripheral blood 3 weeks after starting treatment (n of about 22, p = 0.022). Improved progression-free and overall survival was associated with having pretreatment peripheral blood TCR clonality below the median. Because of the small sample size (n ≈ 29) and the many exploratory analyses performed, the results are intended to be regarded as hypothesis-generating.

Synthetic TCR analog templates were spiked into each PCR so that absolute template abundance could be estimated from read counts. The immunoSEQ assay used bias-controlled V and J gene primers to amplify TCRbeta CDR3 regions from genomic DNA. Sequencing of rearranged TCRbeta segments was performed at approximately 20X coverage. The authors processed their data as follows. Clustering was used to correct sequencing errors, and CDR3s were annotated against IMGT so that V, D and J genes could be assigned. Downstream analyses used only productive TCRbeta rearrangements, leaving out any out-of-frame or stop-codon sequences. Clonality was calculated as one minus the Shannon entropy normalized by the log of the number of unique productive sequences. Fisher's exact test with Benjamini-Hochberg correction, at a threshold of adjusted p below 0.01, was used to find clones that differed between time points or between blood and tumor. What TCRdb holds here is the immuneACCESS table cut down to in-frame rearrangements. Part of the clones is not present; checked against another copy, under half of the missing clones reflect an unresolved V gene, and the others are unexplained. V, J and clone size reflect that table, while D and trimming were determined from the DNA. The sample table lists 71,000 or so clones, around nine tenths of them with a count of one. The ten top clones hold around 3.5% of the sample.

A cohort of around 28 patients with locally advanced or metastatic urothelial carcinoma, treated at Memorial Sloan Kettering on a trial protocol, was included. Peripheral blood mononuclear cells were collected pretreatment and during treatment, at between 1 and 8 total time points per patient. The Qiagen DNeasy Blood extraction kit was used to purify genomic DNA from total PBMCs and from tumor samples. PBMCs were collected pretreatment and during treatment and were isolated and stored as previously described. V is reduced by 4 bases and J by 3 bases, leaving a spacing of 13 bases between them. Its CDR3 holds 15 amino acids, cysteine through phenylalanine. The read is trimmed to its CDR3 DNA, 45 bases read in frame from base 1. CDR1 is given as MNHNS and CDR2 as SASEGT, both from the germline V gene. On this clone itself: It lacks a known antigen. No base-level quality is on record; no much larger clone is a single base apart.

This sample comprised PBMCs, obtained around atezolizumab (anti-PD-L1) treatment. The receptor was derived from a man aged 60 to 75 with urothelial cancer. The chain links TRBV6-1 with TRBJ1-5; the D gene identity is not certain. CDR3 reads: CASSVGGVNNQPQHF. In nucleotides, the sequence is TGTGCCAGCAGTGTAGGCGGGGTTAACAATCAGCCCCAGCATTTT.